Below, 19 T cell receptor beta chains from the same sample are listed, as sequenced in a study of CD8+ T cells in alopecia areata. Treatment denoted: oral pan-JAK inhibitor, 5-10 mg twice daily. Extraction and reverse transcription of RNA yielded cDNA as the sequencing template. TCRdb's copy holds only in-frame clones and misses some; the assay was immunoSEQ multiplex PCR. The repertoire has more than 150,000 clones, 55% to 70% of them found once; the top ten carry approximately 3.3%. This material consisted of CD4+ T cells sorted from blood, taken at week 4, from a patient treated with tofacitinib. The receptors shown here come from a human donor with alopecia areata.

The rearrangement joins TRBV29-1 to TRBJ1-1; unclear D gene. Germline assignment: CDR1 SQVTM and CDR2 ANQGSEA. Trimming removed 4 bases from V and 7 bases from J, with 16 bases in between. This CDR3 has 13 amino acids. CDR3 region: CSVVRLLSGEAFF. CDR3 DNA sequence: TGCAGCGTTGTCAGACTTCTTTCTGGTGAAGCTTTCTTT.

The chain couples TRBV7-2 to TRBJ2-1; TRBD1 is a possible D gene (6 bases). This CDR3 comprises 15 residues. Germline CDR1 is SGHTA and CDR2 is FQGNSA. V lost 2 bases and J 5 bases, leaving 13 bases between the germline ends. CDR3 in amino acids: CASSLWSGQNNEQFF. The CDR3 region has the DNA TGTGCCAGCAGCTTATGGTCAGGACAGAACAATGAGCAGTTCTTC.

This chain links TRBV6-1 with TRBJ2-1; D ambiguous. V lost 7 bases to trimming and J lost 3 bases, with 4 bases between them. The CDR3 is made up of 11 amino acids. In germline, CDR1 is MNHNS, CDR2 SASEGT. Here the CDR3 DNA reads TGTGCCAGCACTAGCTACAATGAGCAGTTCTTC. Translated: CASTSYNEQFF.

The chain links TRBV10-3 to TRBJ2-1; TRBD1 is a possible D gene (6 bases). CDR1 and CDR2 from the germline V gene are ENHRY and SYGVKD. Trimming removed 6 bases at V and 3 bases at J, with 15 bases between. The CDR3 length is 15 residues. The CDR3, as DNA: TGTGCCATCAGGAACCGGGACAAGAACTACAATGAGCAGTTCTTC. Amino acids: CAIRNRDKNYNEQFF.

The gene calls are TRBV28 and TRBJ1-2; D possibly corresponds to TRBD1 (5 bases). The CDR3 runs to 14 residues. Trimming shortened V by 2 bases and J by 4 bases, and 11 bases separated the two germline ends. Germline lookup yields CDR1 MDHEN and CDR2 SYDVKM. CDR3 in DNA: TGTGCCAGCAGTTTAGAGGGGATGGGCTATGGCTACACCTTC. As protein: CASSLEGMGYGYTF.

This clone was seen just once. This sequence joins TRBV7-3 and TRBJ2-6; D is perhaps TRBD1 or TRBD2 (5 bases each). The V end was cut by 4 bases, the J end by 4 bases, with 17 bases between. Germline V lookup: CDR1 SGHTA, CDR2 FQGTGA. This CDR3 contains 17 residues. CDR3 region: CASSSRRENGGANVLTF. The CDR3 DNA is TGTGCCAGCAGCTCGCGCAGGGAGAACGGAGGGGCCAACGTCCTGACTTTC.

The J gene is TRBJ2-3, the V gene TRBV7-2, with D uncertain. The CDR3 covers 16 residues. V gave up 5 bases and J gave up 2 bases, with 17 bases separating them. Per germline, CDR1 SGHTA and CDR2 FQGNSA. The CDR3 DNA follows: TGTGCCAGCAGCCCGCCTTTGATGTGGAACACAGATACGCAGTATTTT. The encoded protein is CASSPPLMWNTDTQYF.

The chain combines TRBV29-1 with TRBJ2-2; 10 bases map to TRBD1. This CDR3 region has 13 residues. J was trimmed by 1 base and V by 7 bases; bases with no gene match: 0. Germline lookup yields CDR1 SQVTM and CDR2 ANQGSEA. The CDR3 protein is CSGDRGNTGELFF. For the CDR3, the DNA is TGCAGCGGGGACAGGGGGAACACCGGGGAGCTGTTTTTT.

This clone occurred a few times. The CDR3 region is CSAVGGIGTDTQYF. CDR3 bases: TGCAGCGCCGTAGGGGGAATTGGCACAGATACGCAGTATTTT. The rearrangement uses TRBV29-1 and TRBJ2-3, with D possibly matching TRBD1 (6 bases). V lost 7 bases to trimming and J lost 1 base, with 15 bases between them. Germline-derived CDR1 and CDR2 are SQVTM and ANQGSEA. The CDR3 loop spans 14 amino acids.

This clone was found a few times. This sequence joins TRBV30 and TRBJ1-4, with 8 bases aligning to TRBD1. The J segment lost 6 bases and the V segment lost 1 base, leaving 10 bases of the junction unmatched. Germline CDR1 is GTSNPN and CDR2 is SVGIG (reference sequence). CDR3 length equals 16 residues. CDR3 DNA: TGTGCCTGGAGTGCCAACCGGGACAGGAGGGATGAAAAACTGTTTTTT. Amino acids: CAWSANRDRRDEKLFF.

Concerning this clone: Other nucleotide sequences in the sample specify the same CDR3. The chain links TRBV30 to TRBJ1-1; no firm D call. The germline CDR1 and CDR2 sequences are GTSNPN and SVGIG (reference sequence). V was cut by 3 bases and J by 5 bases, with 7 bases left in between. The CDR3 consists of 11 residues. The CDR3 region is CAWRAGTEAFF. In DNA, the CDR3 is TGTGCCTGGAGGGCGGGGACTGAAGCTTTCTTT.

The sample holds a few counts of this clone. The chain uses TRBV28 and TRBJ2-7, with 8 bases fitting TRBD2. CDR1 and CDR2 from the germline V gene are MDHEN and SYDVKM. J gave up 3 bases and V 8 bases, and 12 bases lay outside the gene matches. This CDR3 is 15 amino acids long. CDR3 nucleotide sequence: TGTGCCAGCCACGGGGGGGCAGGGGCCCTCTACGAGCAGTACTTC. As protein: CASHGGAGALYEQYF.

This clone has only one observation. The J gene is TRBJ2-4, the V gene TRBV30; 7 bases line up with TRBD1. After removal of 3 bases from V and 15 bases from J, the junction contained 11 bases not matched to a gene. The CDR3 totals 12 residues. The germline V gene has CDR1 GTSNPN and CDR2 SVGIG (reference sequence). The CDR3 DNA reads TGTGCCTGGAGACCCTACACAGGGGTTGGGTACTTC. Protein: CAWRPYTGVGYF.

The chain links TRBV29-1 to TRBJ1-1, with a weak D call TRBD1 (6 bases). This CDR3 spans 12 amino acids. The V gene's germline CDR1 is SQVTM and CDR2 ANQGSEA. V was cut by 5 bases and J by 4 bases, with 11 bases left in between. The CDR3 here is CSVLRGITEAFF. The CDR3 nucleotides read TGCAGCGTTCTTAGGGGGATCACTGAAGCTTTCTTT.

This clone came up once. Other DNA sequences within the sample encode an identical CDR3. The rearrangement uses TRBV30 and TRBJ1-5; D gene ambiguous. CDR1 and CDR2 from the germline V gene are GTSNPN and SVGIG (reference sequence). Trimming pared 0 bases from V and 3 bases from J, leaving 6 bases between. The CDR3 totals 13 residues. CDR3 DNA: TGTGCCTGGAGTGTATCCCTCAATCAGCCCCAGCATTTT. Translation: CAWSVSLNQPQHF.

This chain uses TRBV27 with TRBJ1-1; possible D gene TRBD1, 6 bases. The CDR3 extends over 15 amino acids. Trimming shortened V by 5 bases and J by 1 base, and 14 bases separated the two germline ends. CDR1 and CDR2 (germline): MNHEY, SMNVEV (reference sequence). The CDR3 DNA sequence: TGTGCCAGCAGTCGAAGTTGGGGGCCGAACACTGAAGCTTTCTTT. Translation gives CASSRSWGPNTEAFF.

V gene TRBV2 combines with J gene TRBJ2-7; 7 positions agree with TRBD1. This CDR3 contains 15 residues. Germline CDR1 reads SNHLY; CDR2 reads FYNNEI. The J segment lost 0 bases and the V segment lost 4 bases, leaving 6 bases of the junction unmatched. CDR3 region: CASSVPGTVSYEQYF. CDR3 bases: TGTGCCAGCAGTGTACCCGGGACAGTCTCCTACGAGCAGTACTTC.

The table lists this clone with a few counts. J is TRBJ2-4 and V is TRBV2; D unclear. The CDR3 covers 13 residues. The germline V gene encodes CDR1 SNHLY and CDR2 FYNNEI. The germline V and J ends were trimmed by 3 bases and 3 bases, with 6 bases remaining between them. This CDR3 reads CASSDGNKNIQYF. CDR3 sequence (DNA): TGTGCCAGCAGTGACGGAAACAAAAACATTCAGTACTTC.

This rearrangement joins TRBV30 to TRBJ1-1; D is unresolved. Germline-derived CDR1 and CDR2 are GTSNPN and SVGIG (reference sequence). The CDR3 totals 13 residues. With 0 bases removed from V and 1 base from J, the gap between germline ends came to 6 bases. CDR3 residues: CAWSVQTNTEAFF. For the CDR3, the DNA is TGTGCCTGGAGTGTACAGACGAACACTGAAGCTTTCTTT.